This TCR beta chain was sequenced during a study of shared T cell receptors in the human thymus. V was pared by 6 bases and J by 0 bases, with 21 bases between. The germline gives CDR1 SGHVS, CDR2 FNYEAQ. The CDR3 totals 17 residues. Using immunoSEQ multiplex PCR, the repertoire was profiled, and TCRdb retains in-frame clones only, with some absent. Here the sample spans hundreds of thousands of clones, roughly 90% being singletons. The data were also submitted as part of a second study, on human thymus T cells.

This TCR derives from a boy in the first two years of life with a congenital heart defect. Sequenced sample: thymocytes. This rearrangement joins TRBV7-6 to TRBJ2-7, with D tentatively TRBD2 (7 bases). The CDR3 protein is CASSPGVAGLPSYEQYF. CDR3 coding DNA: TGTGCCAGCAGTCCAGGGGTAGCGGGCCTTCCCTCCTACGAGCAGTACTTC.